This T cell receptor (beta chain) is drawn from a study of beta chain features in type 1 diabetes. Between the trimmed V and J ends, which lost 7 bases and 1 base, there was a span of 9 bases. The CDR3 is 13 amino acids. Germline assignment: CDR1 MGHDK and CDR2 SYGVNS. In the case of this clone: Its antigen is as yet unknown.

Averaging roughly 110 mL, one heparinised blood draw was given by each donor. Study results and caveats: Significant though moderate, a shortening of TCRB CDR3s appeared in all four CD4+ subsets of Type 1 diabetes patients.

All of the isolated RNA was reverse transcribed, so expressed TCRB transcripts were sequenced. Libraries were prepared by immunoSEQ multiplex PCR; TCRdb keeps only in-frame clonotypes and omits some of them. The repertoire consists of about 450,000 clones, with roughly 10% occurring once and the leading ten covering about 0.042%. What was sequenced was naive CD4+ T cells from blood. The chain uses TRBV25-1 and TRBJ2-3; D unresolved. The clonotype originates from a woman between 18 and 29 years old in good health. The DNA for the CDR3 is TGTGCCAGCATCGGCGCAGGCACAGATACGCAGTATTTT. The encoded protein is CASIGAGTDTQYF.